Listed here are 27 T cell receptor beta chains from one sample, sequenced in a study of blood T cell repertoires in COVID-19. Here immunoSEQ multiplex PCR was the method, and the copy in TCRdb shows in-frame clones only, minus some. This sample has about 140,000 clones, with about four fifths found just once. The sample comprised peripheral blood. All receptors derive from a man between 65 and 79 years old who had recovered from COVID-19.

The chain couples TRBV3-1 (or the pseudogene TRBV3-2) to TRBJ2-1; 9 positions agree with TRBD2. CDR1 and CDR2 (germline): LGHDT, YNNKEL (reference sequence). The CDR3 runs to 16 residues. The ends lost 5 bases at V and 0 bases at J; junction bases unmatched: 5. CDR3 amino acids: CASSSLSGSSYNEQFF. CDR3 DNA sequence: TGTGCCAGCAGCAGTCTTAGCGGGAGCTCCTACAATGAGCAGTTCTTC.

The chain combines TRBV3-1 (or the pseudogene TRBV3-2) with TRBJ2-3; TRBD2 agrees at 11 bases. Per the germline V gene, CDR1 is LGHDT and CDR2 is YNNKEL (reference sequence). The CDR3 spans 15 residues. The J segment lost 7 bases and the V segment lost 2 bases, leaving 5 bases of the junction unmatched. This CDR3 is CASSQQRLAGYTQYF. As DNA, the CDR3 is TGTGCCAGCAGCCAACAACGACTAGCGGGGTATACGCAGTATTTT.

The CDR3 loop reads CASSGTSVVNEQFF. DNA for the CDR3: TGTGCCAGCAGCGGGACTAGCGTTGTCAATGAGCAGTTCTTC. The chain uses TRBV11-3 and TRBJ2-1; 10 positions agree with TRBD2. The CDR3 loop spans 14 amino acids. Germline-derived CDR1 and CDR2 are SGHNT and YENEEA. Trimming cost V 5 bases and J 6 bases; bases outside gene matches: 4.

CDR3 coding DNA: TGCGCCAGCAGCCACAGCGGGAGCTCCTACGAGCAGTACTTC. Encoded protein: CASSHSGSSYEQYF. This sequence joins TRBV5-1 and TRBJ2-7; 8 bases line up with TRBD2. The CDR3 has 14 amino acids. V dropped 4 bases and J dropped 0; count of bases not matched to a gene: 3. Germline V gene lookup returns CDR1 SGHRS and CDR2 YFSETQ.

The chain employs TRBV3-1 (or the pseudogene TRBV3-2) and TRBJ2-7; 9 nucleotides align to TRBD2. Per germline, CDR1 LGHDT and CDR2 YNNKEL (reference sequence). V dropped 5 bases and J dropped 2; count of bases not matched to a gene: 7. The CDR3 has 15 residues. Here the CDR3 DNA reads TGTGCCAGCAGCTCCTTTGCGGGAGGGACCTACGAGCAGTACTTC. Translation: CASSSFAGGTYEQYF.

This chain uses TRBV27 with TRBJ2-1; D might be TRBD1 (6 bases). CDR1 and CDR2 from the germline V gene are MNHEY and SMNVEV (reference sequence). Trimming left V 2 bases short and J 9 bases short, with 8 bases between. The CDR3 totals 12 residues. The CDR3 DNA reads TGTGCCAGCAGTTTACAGGGGATTGAGCAGTTCTTC. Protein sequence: CASSLQGIEQFF.

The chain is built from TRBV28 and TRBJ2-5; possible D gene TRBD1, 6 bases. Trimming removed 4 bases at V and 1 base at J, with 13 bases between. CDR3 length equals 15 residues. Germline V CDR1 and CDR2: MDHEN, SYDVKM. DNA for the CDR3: TGTGCCAGCAGTTCAGGGGTCAGGTCCCAAGAGACCCAGTACTTC. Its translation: CASSSGVRSQETQYF.

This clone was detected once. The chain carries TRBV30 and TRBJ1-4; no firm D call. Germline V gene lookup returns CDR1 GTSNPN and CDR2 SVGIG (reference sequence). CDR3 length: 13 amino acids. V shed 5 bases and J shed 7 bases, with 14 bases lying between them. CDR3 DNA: TGTGCCTGGTCCGGGGTAGGAAGTGAAAAACTGTTTTTT. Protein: CAWSGVGSEKLFF.

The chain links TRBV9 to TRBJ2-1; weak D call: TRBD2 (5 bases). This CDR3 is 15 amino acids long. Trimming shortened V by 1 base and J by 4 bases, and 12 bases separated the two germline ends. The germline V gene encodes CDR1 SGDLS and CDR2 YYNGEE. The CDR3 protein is CASSVQGTGYNEQFF. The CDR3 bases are TGTGCCAGCAGCGTACAAGGAACGGGATACAATGAGCAGTTCTTC.

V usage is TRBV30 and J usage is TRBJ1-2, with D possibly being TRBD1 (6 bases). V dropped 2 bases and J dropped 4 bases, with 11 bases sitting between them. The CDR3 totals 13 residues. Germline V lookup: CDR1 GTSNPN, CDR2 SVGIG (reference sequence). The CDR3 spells CAWSRGAGYGYTF. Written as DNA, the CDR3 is TGTGCCTGGAGTCGGGGGGCCGGCTATGGCTACACCTTC. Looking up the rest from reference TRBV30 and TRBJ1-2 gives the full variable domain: SQTIHQWPATLVQPVGSPLSLECTVEGTSNPNLYWYRQAAGRGLQLLFYSVGIGQISSEVPQNLSASRPQDRQFILSSKKLLLSDSGFYLCAWSRGAGYGYTFGSGTRLTVV.

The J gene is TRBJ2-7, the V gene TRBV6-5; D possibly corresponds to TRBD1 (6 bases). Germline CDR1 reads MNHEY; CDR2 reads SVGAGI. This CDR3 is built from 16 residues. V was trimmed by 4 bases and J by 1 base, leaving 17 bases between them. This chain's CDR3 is CASSSFTGSSSYEQYF. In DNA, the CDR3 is TGTGCCAGCAGTTCGTTCACAGGGAGCTCTTCCTACGAGCAGTACTTC.

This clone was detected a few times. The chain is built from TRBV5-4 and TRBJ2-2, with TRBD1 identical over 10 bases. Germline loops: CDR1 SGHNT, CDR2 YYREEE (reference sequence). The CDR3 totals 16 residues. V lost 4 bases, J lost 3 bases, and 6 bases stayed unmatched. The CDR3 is CASSAGQGSYTGELFF. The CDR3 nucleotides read TGTGCCAGCAGCGCGGGACAGGGGTCTTACACCGGGGAGCTGTTTTTT.

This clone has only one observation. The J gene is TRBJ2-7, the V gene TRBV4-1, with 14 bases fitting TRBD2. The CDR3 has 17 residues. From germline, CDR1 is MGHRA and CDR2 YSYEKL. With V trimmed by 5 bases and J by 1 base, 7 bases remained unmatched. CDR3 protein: CASSFGLAGGFSYEQYF. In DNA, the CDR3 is TGCGCCAGCAGCTTTGGACTAGCGGGAGGTTTTTCCTACGAGCAGTACTTC.

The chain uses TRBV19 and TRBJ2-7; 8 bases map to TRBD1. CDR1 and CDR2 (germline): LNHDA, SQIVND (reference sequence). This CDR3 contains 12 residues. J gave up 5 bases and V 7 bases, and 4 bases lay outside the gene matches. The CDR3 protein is CASNDRGDEQYF. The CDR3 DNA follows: TGTGCCAGTAACGACAGGGGTGACGAGCAGTACTTC.

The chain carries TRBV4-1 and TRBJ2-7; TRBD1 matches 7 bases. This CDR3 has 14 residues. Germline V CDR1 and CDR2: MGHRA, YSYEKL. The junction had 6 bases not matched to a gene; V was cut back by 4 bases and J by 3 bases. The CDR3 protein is CASSPGQRLYEQYF. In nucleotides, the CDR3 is TGCGCCAGCAGCCCGGGACAGCGGCTCTACGAGCAGTACTTC.

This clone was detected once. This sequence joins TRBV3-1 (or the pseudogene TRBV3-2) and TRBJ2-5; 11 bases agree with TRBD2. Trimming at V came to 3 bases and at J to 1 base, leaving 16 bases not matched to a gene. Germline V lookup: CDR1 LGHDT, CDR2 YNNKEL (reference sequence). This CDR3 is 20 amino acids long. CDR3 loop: CASSQVFGLAGGTVQETQYF. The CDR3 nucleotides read TGTGCCAGCAGCCAGGTCTTTGGTCTAGCGGGAGGTACTGTCCAAGAGACCCAGTACTTC.

The CDR3 DNA reads TGTGCCAGCAGCTGGGAATCGGACTGGTCCTACGAGCAGTACTTC. It encodes CASSWESDWSYEQYF. V and J are TRBV5-5 and TRBJ2-7; a weak D match, TRBD2 (5 bases). V gave up 3 bases and J gave up 1 base, with 14 bases separating them. In germline, CDR1 is SGHKS, CDR2 YYEKEE (reference sequence). The CDR3 has 15 amino acids.

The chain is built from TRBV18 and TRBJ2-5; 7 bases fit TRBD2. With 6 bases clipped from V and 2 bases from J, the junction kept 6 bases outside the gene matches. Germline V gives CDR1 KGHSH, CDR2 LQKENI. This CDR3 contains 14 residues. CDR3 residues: CASSGLAAQETQYF. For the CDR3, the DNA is TGTGCCAGCTCCGGGCTAGCGGCTCAAGAGACCCAGTACTTC. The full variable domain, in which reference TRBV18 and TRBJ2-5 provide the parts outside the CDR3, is NAGVMQNPRHLVRRRGQEARLRCSPMKGHSHVYWYRQLPEEGLKFMVYLQKENIIDESGMPKERFSAEFPKEGPSILRIQQVVRGDSAAYFCASSGLAAQETQYFGPGTRLLVL.

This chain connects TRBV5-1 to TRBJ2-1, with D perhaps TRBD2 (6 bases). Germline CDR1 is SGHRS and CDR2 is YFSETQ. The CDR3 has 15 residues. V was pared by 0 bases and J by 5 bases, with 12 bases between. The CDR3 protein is CASSLVGSGNNEQFF. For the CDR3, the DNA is TGCGCCAGCAGCTTGGTAGGTAGCGGCAACAATGAGCAGTTCTTC.

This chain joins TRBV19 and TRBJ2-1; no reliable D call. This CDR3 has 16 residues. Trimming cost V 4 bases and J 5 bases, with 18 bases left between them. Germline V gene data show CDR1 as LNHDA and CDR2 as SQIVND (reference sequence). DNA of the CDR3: TGTGCCAGTAGTACCCCAGTGTTGGCCAACCACAATGAGCAGTTCTTC. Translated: CASSTPVLANHNEQFF.

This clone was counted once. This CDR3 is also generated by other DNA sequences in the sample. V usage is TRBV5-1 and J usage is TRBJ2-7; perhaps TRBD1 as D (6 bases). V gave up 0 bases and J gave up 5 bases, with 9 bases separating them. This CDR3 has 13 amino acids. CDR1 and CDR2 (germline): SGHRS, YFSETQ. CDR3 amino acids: CASSLGSGDEQYF. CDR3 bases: TGCGCCAGCAGCTTGGGATCAGGGGACGAGCAGTACTTC.

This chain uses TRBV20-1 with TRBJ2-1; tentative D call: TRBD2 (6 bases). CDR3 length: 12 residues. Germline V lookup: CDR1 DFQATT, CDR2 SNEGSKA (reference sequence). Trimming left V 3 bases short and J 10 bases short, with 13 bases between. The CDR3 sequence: CSASVGAGEQFF. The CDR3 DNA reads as TGCAGTGCTAGTGTCGGGGCGGGAGAGCAGTTCTTC.

CDR3 loop: CASSLRGPWEQYF. CDR3 DNA: TGTGCCAGCAGTTTAAGGGGTCCTTGGGAGCAGTACTTC. The chain carries TRBV12-3 or TRBV12-4 and TRBJ2-7, with D possibly being TRBD1 (5 bases). The V gene lost 2 bases and the J gene lost 7 bases, with 12 bases spanning the gap. The CDR3 spans 13 residues.

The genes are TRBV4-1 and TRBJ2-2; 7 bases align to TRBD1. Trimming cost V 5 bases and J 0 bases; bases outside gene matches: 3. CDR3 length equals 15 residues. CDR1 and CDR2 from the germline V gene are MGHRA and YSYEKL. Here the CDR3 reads CASSYDRANTGELFF. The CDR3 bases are TGCGCCAGCAGCTACGACAGGGCGAACACCGGGGAGCTGTTTTTT.

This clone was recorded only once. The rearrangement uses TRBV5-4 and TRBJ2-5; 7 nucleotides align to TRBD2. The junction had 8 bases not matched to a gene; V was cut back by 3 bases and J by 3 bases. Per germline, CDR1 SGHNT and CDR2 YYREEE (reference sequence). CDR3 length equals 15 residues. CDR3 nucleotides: TGTGCCAGCAGCTCCCTTGGGGGGGAGGAAGAGACCCAGTACTTC. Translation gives CASSSLGGEEETQYF.

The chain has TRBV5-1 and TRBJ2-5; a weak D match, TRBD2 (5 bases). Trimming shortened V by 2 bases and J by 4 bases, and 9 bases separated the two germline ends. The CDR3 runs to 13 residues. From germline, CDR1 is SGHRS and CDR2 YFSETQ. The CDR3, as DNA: TGCGCCAGCAGCTTCGGGATAGGAGAGACCCAGTACTTC. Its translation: CASSFGIGETQYF.

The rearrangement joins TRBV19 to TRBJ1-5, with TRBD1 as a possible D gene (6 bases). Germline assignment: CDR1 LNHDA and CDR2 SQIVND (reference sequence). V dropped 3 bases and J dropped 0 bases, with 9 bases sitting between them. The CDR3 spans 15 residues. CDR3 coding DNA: TGTGCCAGTAGTATGTCAGGGGATAGCAATCAGCCCCAGCATTTT. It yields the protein CASSMSGDSNQPQHF.